This T cell receptor beta chain comes out of a study of cytomegalovirus exposure and HLA in healthy donors. This CDR3 has 13 amino acids. Looked up from germline, CDR1 is SGHRS and CDR2 is YFSETQ. V was trimmed by 1 base and J by 3 bases, leaving 7 bases between them. Data came from immunoSEQ multiplex PCR; TCRdb stores just in-frame clones and leaves some out. The top ten clones hold more than 10% of a sample with approximately 230,000 clones, about 90% of them seen once. The receptor's source is a man aged 18 to 29 in good health and CMV-seropositive. The specimen was PBMCs. The chain recombines TRBV5-1 with TRBJ1-1, with D tentatively TRBD1 (5 bases). The CDR3 loop is CASSLKGDTEAFF. CDR3 in DNA: TGCGCCAGCAGCTTGAAAGGGGACACTGAAGCTTTCTTT.